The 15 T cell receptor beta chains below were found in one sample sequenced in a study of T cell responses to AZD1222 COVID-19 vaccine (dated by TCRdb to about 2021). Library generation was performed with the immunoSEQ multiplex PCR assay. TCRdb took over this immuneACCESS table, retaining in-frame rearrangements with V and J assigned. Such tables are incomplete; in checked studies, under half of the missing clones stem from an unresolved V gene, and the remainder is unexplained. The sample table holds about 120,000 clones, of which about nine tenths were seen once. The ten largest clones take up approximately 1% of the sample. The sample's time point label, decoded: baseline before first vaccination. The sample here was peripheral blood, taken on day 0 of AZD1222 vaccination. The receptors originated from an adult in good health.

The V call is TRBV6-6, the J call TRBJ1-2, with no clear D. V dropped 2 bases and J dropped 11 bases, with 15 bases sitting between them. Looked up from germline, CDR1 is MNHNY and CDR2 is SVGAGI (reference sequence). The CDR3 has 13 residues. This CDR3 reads CASSYLEPEGYTF. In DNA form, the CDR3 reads TGTGCCAGCAGTTACCTCGAACCTGAAGGGTACACCTTC.

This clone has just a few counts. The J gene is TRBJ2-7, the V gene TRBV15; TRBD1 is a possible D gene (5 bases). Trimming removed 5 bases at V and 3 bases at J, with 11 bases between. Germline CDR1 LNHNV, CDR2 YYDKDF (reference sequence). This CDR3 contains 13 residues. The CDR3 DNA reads TGTGCCACCAGCGCAGGGTTTGACTACGAGCAGTACTTC. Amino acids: CATSAGFDYEQYF. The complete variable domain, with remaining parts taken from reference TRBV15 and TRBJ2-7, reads DAMVIQNPRYQVTQFGKPVTLSCSQTLNHNVMYWYQQKSSQAPKLLFHYYDKDFNNEADTPDNFQSRRPNTSFCFLDIRSPGLGDTAMYLCATSAGFDYEQYFGPGTRLTVT.

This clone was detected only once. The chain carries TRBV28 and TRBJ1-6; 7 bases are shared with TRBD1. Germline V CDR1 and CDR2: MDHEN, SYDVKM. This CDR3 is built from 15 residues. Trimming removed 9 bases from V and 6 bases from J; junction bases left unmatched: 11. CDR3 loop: CASFSGTEFNSPLHF. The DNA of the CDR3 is TGTGCCAGTTTCTCCGGGACAGAGTTTAATTCACCCCTCCACTTT.

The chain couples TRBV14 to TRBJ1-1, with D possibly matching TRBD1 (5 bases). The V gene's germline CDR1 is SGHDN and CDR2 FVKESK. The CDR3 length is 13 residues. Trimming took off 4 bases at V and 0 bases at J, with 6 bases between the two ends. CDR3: CASSPRVNTEAFF. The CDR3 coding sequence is TGTGCCAGCAGCCCCAGGGTGAACACTGAAGCTTTCTTT.

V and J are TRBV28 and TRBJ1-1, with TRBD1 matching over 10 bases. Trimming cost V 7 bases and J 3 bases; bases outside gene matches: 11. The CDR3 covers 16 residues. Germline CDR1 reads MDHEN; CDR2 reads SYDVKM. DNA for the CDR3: TGTGCCAGCATCGACGGGACAGGGGAGAGGGACACTGAAGCTTTCTTT. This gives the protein CASIDGTGERDTEAFF.

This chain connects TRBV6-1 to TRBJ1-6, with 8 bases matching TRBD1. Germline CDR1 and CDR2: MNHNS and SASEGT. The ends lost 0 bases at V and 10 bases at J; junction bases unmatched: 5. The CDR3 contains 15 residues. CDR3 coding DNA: TGTGCCAGCAGTGAAGCCCCAGGGGGCGAATCACCCCTCCACTTT. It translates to CASSEAPGGESPLHF.

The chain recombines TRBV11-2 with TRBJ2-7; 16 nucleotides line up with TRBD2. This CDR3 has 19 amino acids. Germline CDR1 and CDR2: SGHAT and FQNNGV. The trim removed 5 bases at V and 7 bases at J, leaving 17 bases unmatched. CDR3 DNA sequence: TGTGCCAGCAGCCGCAGGCCCCCGGGGACTAGCGGGAGGGCCGGGGAGCAGTACTTC. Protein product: CASSRRPPGTSGRAGEQYF. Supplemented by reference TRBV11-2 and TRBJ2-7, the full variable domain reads EAGVAQSPRYKIIEKRQSVAFWCNPISGHATLYWYQQILGQGPKLLIQFQNNGVVDDSQLPKDRFSAERLKGVDSTLKIQPAKLEDSAVYLCASSRRPPGTSGRAGEQYFGPGTRLTVT.

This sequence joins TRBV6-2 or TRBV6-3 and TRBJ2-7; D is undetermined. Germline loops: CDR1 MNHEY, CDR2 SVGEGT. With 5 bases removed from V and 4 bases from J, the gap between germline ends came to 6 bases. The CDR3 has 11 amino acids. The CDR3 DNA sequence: TGTGCCAGCAGTCCCCAGTACGAGCAGTACTTC. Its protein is CASSPQYEQYF.

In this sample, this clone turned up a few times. The CDR3 loop reads CASSYRDINSPLHF. DNA for the CDR3: TGCGCCAGCAGCTACAGGGACATTAATTCACCCCTCCACTTT. This sequence joins TRBV4-1 and TRBJ1-6; D might be TRBD1 (6 bases). Trimming shortened V by 5 bases and J by 6 bases, and 11 bases separated the two germline ends. The CDR3 is made up of 14 amino acids. In germline, CDR1 is MGHRA, CDR2 YSYEKL.

In DNA, the CDR3 is TGTGCCAGTAGTCCGCCACTAGATCGCTACCAAGAGACCCAGTACTTC. As protein: CASSPPLDRYQETQYF. The chain uses TRBV19 and TRBJ2-5; tentatively, D is TRBD2 (5 bases). V was clipped by 5 bases and J by 0 bases, with 16 bases between them. Germline CDR1 is LNHDA and CDR2 is SQIVND (reference sequence). This CDR3 contains 16 residues.

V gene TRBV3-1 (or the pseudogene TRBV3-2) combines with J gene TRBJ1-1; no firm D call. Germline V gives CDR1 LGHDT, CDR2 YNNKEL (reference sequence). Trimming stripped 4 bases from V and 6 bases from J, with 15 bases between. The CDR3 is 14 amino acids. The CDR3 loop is CASSPGLSRAEAFF. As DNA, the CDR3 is TGTGCCAGCAGCCCAGGACTATCCCGCGCTGAAGCTTTCTTT.

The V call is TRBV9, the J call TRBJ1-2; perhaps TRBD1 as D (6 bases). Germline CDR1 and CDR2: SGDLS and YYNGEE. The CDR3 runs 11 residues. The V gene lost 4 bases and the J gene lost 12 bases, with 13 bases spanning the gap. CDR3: CASSPGRGHTF. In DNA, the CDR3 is TGTGCCAGCAGCCCGGGACGGGGGCACACCTTC.

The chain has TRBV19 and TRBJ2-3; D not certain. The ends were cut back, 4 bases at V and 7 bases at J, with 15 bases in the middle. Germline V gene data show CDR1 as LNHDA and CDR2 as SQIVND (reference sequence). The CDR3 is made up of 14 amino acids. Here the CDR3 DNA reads TGTGCCAGTAGTACAAATTCTCGAGATTATACGCAGTATTTT. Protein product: CASSTNSRDYTQYF. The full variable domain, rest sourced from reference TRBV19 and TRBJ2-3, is DGGITQSPKYLFRKEGQNVTLSCEQNLNHDAMYWYRQDPGQGLRLIYYSQIVNDFQKGDIAEGYSVSREKKESFPLTVTSAQKNPTAFYLCASSTNSRDYTQYFGPGTRLTVL.

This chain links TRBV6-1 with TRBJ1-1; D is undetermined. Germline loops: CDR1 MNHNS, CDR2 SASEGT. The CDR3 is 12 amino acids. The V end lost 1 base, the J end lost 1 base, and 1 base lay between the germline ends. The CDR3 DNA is TGTGCCAGCAGTGAAGGGAACACTGAAGCTTTCTTT. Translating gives CASSEGNTEAFF.

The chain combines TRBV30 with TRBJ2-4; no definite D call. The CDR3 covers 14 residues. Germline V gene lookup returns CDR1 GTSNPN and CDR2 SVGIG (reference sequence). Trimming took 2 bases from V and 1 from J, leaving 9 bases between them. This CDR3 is CAWSLLWAKNIQYF. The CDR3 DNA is TGTGCCTGGAGTCTCCTTTGGGCCAAAAACATTCAGTACTTC.